Following are 10 T cell receptor beta chains from one sample sequenced in a study of T-cell reconstitution after alpha-beta-depleted transplantation in children. As it was prepared, the TCRbeta library received unique molecular identifiers. TCRdb ran MiXCR on the PCR reads and lists one entry per CDR3 protein. The sample lists approximately 650,000 distinct CDR3 sequences; about an eighth were seen once. The source was PBMCs, collected before TCRalphabeta/CD19-depleted stem cell transplant. These TCRs come from a girl aged 2-15 years with congenital amegakaryocytic thrombocytopenia, due to receive a stem cell transplant.

The chain employs TRBV12-3 or TRBV12-4 and TRBJ1-3; possible D gene TRBD1, 5 bases. V was clipped by 3 bases and J by 3 bases, with 12 bases between them. This CDR3 has 15 residues. This CDR3 reads CASSLGRAHGNTIYF. Written as DNA, the CDR3 is TGTGCCAGCAGTTTGGGCAGGGCCCATGGAAACACCATATATTTT.

This clonotype was recorded a few times. The J gene is TRBJ2-1, the V gene TRBV12-3 or TRBV12-4, with 7 nucleotides matching TRBD2. Trimming removed 5 bases from V and 3 bases from J; junction bases left unmatched: 10. The CDR3 length is 16 residues. In nucleotides, the CDR3 is TGTGCCAGCAGTCCCCTGGGCGGGAGAGGCTACAATGAGCAGTTCTTC. It is translated as CASSPLGGRGYNEQFF.

V and J are TRBV20-1 and TRBJ2-1, with 7 bases lining up with TRBD2. Trimming took 3 bases from V and 5 from J; bases not matched to a gene: 4. Germline loops: CDR1 DFQATT, CDR2 SNEGSKA (reference sequence). This CDR3 is built from 13 residues. CDR3 residues: CSASWGGDNEQFF. DNA for the CDR3: TGCAGTGCTAGTTGGGGGGGGGACAATGAGCAGTTCTTC.

This clonotype was detected ten times or more. One end of the junction does not line up with germline, which may come from a read error. The genes are TRBV5-5 and TRBJ1-1; D not resolved. Germline V gene data show CDR1 as SGHKS and CDR2 as YYEKEE (reference sequence). The CDR3 covers 15 residues. CDR3: CASSLAVGGNPEAFF. For the CDR3, the DNA is TGTGCCAGCAGCTTGGCTGTCGGAGGGAACCCTGAAGCTTTCTTT.

This clonotype has ten or more counts. V is TRBV20-1 and J is TRBJ1-2, with 9 bases that match TRBD1. CDR1 is DFQATT and CDR2 is SNEGSKA in the germline V gene (reference sequence). The V and J ends lost 6 bases and 8 bases, in that order; junction bases with no gene match: 13. This CDR3 is 14 amino acids long. The CDR3 DNA reads as TGCAGTGCCAGGGCGGGACAGGGTGTGATCGGCTACACCTTC. This codes for CSARAGQGVIGYTF.

This clonotype occurred a few times. V and J are TRBV7-2 and TRBJ1-2; 8 nucleotides line up with TRBD1. The ends lost 5 bases at V and 6 bases at J; junction bases unmatched: 11. Germline CDR1 SGHTA, CDR2 FQGNSA. This CDR3 has 15 residues. The CDR3 region has the DNA TGTGCCAGCAGCCTCGAGAGGACAGGGTATAATGGCTACACCTTC. Its translation is CASSLERTGYNGYTF.

In this sample, this clonotype turned up many times. This chain connects TRBV5-6 to TRBJ2-3; no definite D call. This CDR3 contains 14 residues. Per germline, CDR1 SGHDT and CDR2 YYEEEE. Trimming removed 1 base from V and 6 bases from J, with 12 bases in between. CDR3 residues: CASSLLLDGDTQYF. In DNA, the CDR3 is TGTGCCAGCAGCTTGTTACTCGACGGGGATACGCAGTATTTT.

This clonotype was observed many times. The chain uses TRBV7-2 and TRBJ2-7; tentatively, D is TRBD2 (6 bases). Germline V gives CDR1 SGHTA, CDR2 FQGNSA. V lost 5 bases and J 4 bases, leaving 15 bases between the germline ends. This CDR3 contains 14 residues. The chain's CDR3 is CASSRTGDLYEQYF. Here the CDR3 DNA reads TGTGCCAGCAGCCGGACTGGGGACTTATACGAGCAGTACTTC.

This clonotype was counted between two and nine times. The gene calls are TRBV6-1 and TRBJ2-1, with 8 bases fitting TRBD1. Germline assignment: CDR1 MNHNS and CDR2 SASEGT. This CDR3 has 14 residues. V lost 3 bases to trimming and J lost 5 bases; unmatched junction nucleotides: 3. DNA of the CDR3: TGTGCCAGCAGTGACGGACAGGGCCACAATGAGCAGTTCTTC. The encoded protein is CASSDGQGHNEQFF.

This clonotype was seen ten or more times. The chain uses TRBV10-3 and TRBJ2-5; D is possibly TRBD2 (5 bases). The germline CDR1 and CDR2 sequences are ENHRY and SYGVKD. The CDR3 is made up of 15 amino acids. Trimming cost V 4 bases and J 3 bases, with 15 bases left between them. This CDR3 reads CAISGLGGLKETQYF. CDR3 in DNA: TGTGCCATCAGTGGGCTTGGAGGACTTAAAGAGACCCAGTACTTC.